The 19 T cell receptor beta chains given below trace back to one sample, sequenced in a study of identical twins. TCRdb reanalysed the 5' RACE reads using MiXCR and keeps one entry per CDR3 protein. The table shows 1.5 million or so distinct CDR3 sequences, with about 31% occurring only once. The specimen sequenced was cord blood. Receptors were obtained from a newborn girl in good health.

The chain recombines TRBV5-6 with TRBJ2-2; D remains ambiguous. V dropped 0 bases and J dropped 0 bases, with 9 bases sitting between them. This CDR3 contains 16 residues. The V gene's germline CDR1 is SGHDT and CDR2 YYEEEE. The CDR3, as DNA: TGTGCCAGCAGCTTGGTAGCATTCGCGAACACCGGGGAGCTGTTTTTT. Translating gives CASSLVAFANTGELFF.

Note on this clonotype: A much more abundant neighbour one base away suggests this may be a read error. The chain couples TRBV27 to TRBJ2-4; TRBD2 is a possible D gene (6 bases). This CDR3 is built from 13 residues. Germline V gene lookup returns CDR1 MNHEY and CDR2 SMNVEV (reference sequence). V was cut by 11 bases and J by 0 bases, with 11 bases left in between. CDR3 DNA sequence: TGTGCCGGCCGGGAGCTAGCCAAAAACATTCAGTACTTC. It specifies CAGRELAKNIQYF.

This clonotype has a single count. Compared with germline, one end of the junction differs, possibly owing to a read error. This chain joins TRBV5-1 and TRBJ2-5, with D maybe TRBD1 (6 bases). Germline V gene sequence: CDR1 SGHRS, CDR2 YFSETQ. The length of the CDR3 is 13 residues. The CDR3 bases are TGCGCCAGCAGCTTGTTGGGACAAGAGGCCCAGTACTTC. It encodes CASSLLGQEAQYF.

This clonotype was seen a few times. V gene TRBV27 combines with J gene TRBJ1-2, with 8 bases that match TRBD1. The CDR3 has 16 residues. Trimming removed 1 base from V and 8 bases from J; junction bases left unmatched: 12. Germline V CDR1 and CDR2: MNHEY, SMNVEV (reference sequence). Written as DNA, the CDR3 is TGTGCCAGCAGTTTATATTCCCCGACAGGGGCCGGGGGCTACACCTTC. This encodes CASSLYSPTGAGGYTF.

This clonotype was picked up a small number of times. The chain recombines TRBV4-1 with TRBJ2-5, with TRBD2 identical over 8 bases. Germline CDR1 reads MGHRA; CDR2 reads YSYEKL. Trimming took 0 bases from V and 5 from J; bases not matched to a gene: 11. The CDR3 spans 17 residues. The CDR3 DNA follows: TGCGCCAGCAGCCAAGAAGTCTGGGGACTAGGGATTGAGACCCAGTACTTC. Amino acid sequence: CASSQEVWGLGIETQYF.

The J gene is TRBJ2-5, the V gene TRBV6-1; perhaps TRBD1 as D (6 bases). The CDR3 spans 15 residues. The germline CDR1 and CDR2 sequences are MNHNS and SASEGT. V lost 7 bases to trimming and J lost 5 bases, with 20 bases between them. The CDR3 protein is CASMFSQQGGETQYF. As DNA, the CDR3 is TGTGCCAGCATGTTTTCGCAACAGGGCGGGGAGACCCAGTACTTC.

Turning to this clonotype: Possible read error: a much larger clone is one base away. The chain combines TRBV10-3 with TRBJ1-2, with 7 bases aligning to TRBD1. The CDR3 sequence is 13 residues long. Germline V lookup: CDR1 ENHRY, CDR2 SYGVKD. The CDR3 sequence is CAISRDSNYDYTF. CDR3 bases: TGTGCCATCAGTCGGGACAGTAACTATGACTACACCTTC.

The chain links TRBV2 to TRBJ1-5; TRBD1 matches at 10 bases. Germline loops: CDR1 SNHLY, CDR2 FYNNEI. CDR3 length equals 15 residues. V shed 7 bases and J 3 bases; nucleotides not matched to a gene: 6. The CDR3 reads CASKDRGGDNQPQHF. The CDR3 DNA reads TGTGCCAGCAAGGACAGGGGGGGCGACAATCAGCCCCAGCATTTT.

The V gene is TRBV30, the J gene TRBJ1-4; no clear D gene. Germline CDR1 reads GTSNPN; CDR2 reads SVGIG (reference sequence). Trimming stripped 3 bases from V and 3 bases from J, with 11 bases between. The CDR3 is 14 amino acids. As DNA, the CDR3 is TGTGCCTGGAGGACCCCCCCTTCTAATGAAAAACTGTTTTTT. Amino acid sequence: CAWRTPPSNEKLFF.

This clonotype was found a few times. The chain employs TRBV29-1 and TRBJ2-7; tentative D call: TRBD1 (7 bases). Trimming pared 2 bases from V and 12 bases from J, leaving 14 bases between. This CDR3 contains 11 residues. Germline V gene data show CDR1 as SQVTM and CDR2 as ANQGSEA. CDR3 in amino acids: CSVEKGALAYF. CDR3 nucleotides: TGCAGCGTTGAAAAGGGGGCACTAGCGTACTTC.

This clonotype was counted many times. J is TRBJ2-3 and V is TRBV24-1, with 8 bases aligning to TRBD2. The CDR3 has 14 residues. After removal of 8 bases from V and 5 bases from J, the junction contained 8 bases not matched to a gene. Looked up from germline, CDR1 is KGHDR and CDR2 is SFDVKD. The CDR3 spells CATKHAGGGDTQYF. DNA for the CDR3: TGTGCCACCAAACACGCGGGAGGTGGAGATACGCAGTATTTT.

This clonotype has a handful of counts. The V and J genes are TRBV5-1 and TRBJ2-1; D unclear. Germline lookup yields CDR1 SGHRS and CDR2 YFSETQ. The CDR3 runs 17 residues. V was cut by 4 bases and J by 6 bases, with 23 bases left in between. The DNA of the CDR3 is TGCGCCAGCAGCCAACCCTCCCAATCAAGATTGGCCAATGAGCAGTTCTTC. This gives the protein CASSQPSQSRLANEQFF.

The rearrangement links TRBV6-6 to TRBJ2-2; perhaps TRBD2 as D (6 bases). CDR3 length: 17 residues. In germline, CDR1 is MNHNY, CDR2 SVGAGI (reference sequence). V was shortened by 7 bases and J by 0 bases, with 18 bases between the two germline ends. The CDR3 DNA follows: TGTGCCAGCACTTTACTAGCCACTTCCCCGAACACCGGGGAGCTGTTTTTT. Translating it yields CASTLLATSPNTGELFF.

In its sample, this clonotype was seen a few times. The chain recombines TRBV27 with TRBJ1-5, with 9 bases matching TRBD1. J was trimmed by 4 bases and V by 5 bases; bases with no gene match: 15. The germline CDR1 and CDR2 sequences are MNHEY and SMNVEV (reference sequence). The CDR3 loop spans 18 amino acids. The CDR3 is CASSPRPFGTGSNQPQHF. The CDR3 coding sequence is TGTGCCAGCAGTCCGCGCCCCTTTGGGACAGGGTCGAATCAGCCCCAGCATTTT.

This clonotype was seen a handful of times. The V and J genes are TRBV20-1 and TRBJ1-1; no reliable D call. V lost 7 bases and J 4 bases, leaving 7 bases between the germline ends. Germline CDR1 DFQATT, CDR2 SNEGSKA (reference sequence). The CDR3 runs to 10 residues. The CDR3 bases are TGCAGTGAAGGTTGCACTGAAGCTTTCTTT. Its protein product is CSEGCTEAFF.

The sample holds a few counts of this clonotype. J is TRBJ2-1 and V is TRBV14; D may be TRBD2 (6 bases). CDR3 size: 16 residues. V lost 1 base and J lost 4, with 14 bases in between. The germline V gene encodes CDR1 SGHDN and CDR2 FVKESK. The CDR3 nucleotides read TGTGCCAGCAGCCAAGGGGACTTGAGGACGTACAATGAGCAGTTCTTC. Its protein product is CASSQGDLRTYNEQFF.

This clonotype was detected a few times. The rearrangement links TRBV24-1 to TRBJ2-4; the match to TRBD2 covers 14 bases. The J call is doubtful: the DNA matches TRBJ2-7 better. Germline V gene data show CDR1 as KGHDR and CDR2 as SFDVKD. This CDR3 comprises 15 residues. DNA for the CDR3: TGTGCCACCAGTGATCCGACTAGCGGGAGGGGCGAGCAGTACTTC. It codes for CATSDPTSGRGEQYF.

The chain is built from TRBV7-2 and TRBJ2-5; a possible D gene is TRBD1 (6 bases). Germline V gene data show CDR1 as SGHTA and CDR2 as FQGNSA. CDR3 length: 16 amino acids. Trimming cost V 0 bases and J 5 bases, with 16 bases left between them. The CDR3 region is CASSLAQSGAGETQYF. CDR3 DNA sequence: TGTGCCAGCAGCTTAGCCCAATCAGGGGCCGGGGAGACCCAGTACTTC.

This clonotype was seen only a few times. The V gene is TRBV20-1, the J gene TRBJ2-3; D possibly uses TRBD1 or TRBD2 (6 bases each). The germline V gene encodes CDR1 DFQATT and CDR2 SNEGSKA (reference sequence). The CDR3 has 12 residues. V lost 5 bases and J 4 bases, leaving 10 bases between the germline ends. The CDR3 loop is CSARRGSDTQYF. The CDR3 DNA reads as TGCAGTGCTCGGAGGGGGTCAGATACGCAGTATTTT.